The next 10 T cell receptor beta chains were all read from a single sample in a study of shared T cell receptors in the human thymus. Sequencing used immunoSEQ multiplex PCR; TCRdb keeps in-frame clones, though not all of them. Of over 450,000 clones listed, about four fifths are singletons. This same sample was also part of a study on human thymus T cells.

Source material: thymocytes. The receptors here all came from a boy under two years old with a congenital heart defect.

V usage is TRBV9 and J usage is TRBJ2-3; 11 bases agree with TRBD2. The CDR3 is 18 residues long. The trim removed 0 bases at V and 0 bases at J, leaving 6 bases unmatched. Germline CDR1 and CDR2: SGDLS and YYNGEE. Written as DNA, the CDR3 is TGTGCCAGCAGCGTAGTAGCCTGGACTAGCGGGAGCACAGATACGCAGTATTTT. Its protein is CASSVVAWTSGSTDTQYF.

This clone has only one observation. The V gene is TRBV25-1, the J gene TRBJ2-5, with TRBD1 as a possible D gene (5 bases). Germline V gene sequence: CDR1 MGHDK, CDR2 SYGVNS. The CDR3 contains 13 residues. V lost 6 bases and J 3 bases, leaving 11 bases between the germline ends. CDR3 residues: CASRGQAKETQYF. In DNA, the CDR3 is TGTGCCAGCAGAGGACAAGCTAAAGAGACCCAGTACTTC.

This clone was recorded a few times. CDR3 sequence reads: CASSSESTDPNTEAFF. CDR3 in DNA: TGTGCCAGCAGTTCTGAATCGACAGACCCGAACACTGAAGCTTTCTTT. This chain connects TRBV28 to TRBJ1-1, with TRBD1 as a possible D gene (5 bases). V was shortened by 4 bases and J by 1 base, with 16 bases between the two germline ends. The CDR3 length is 16 residues. Germline V lookup: CDR1 MDHEN, CDR2 SYDVKM.

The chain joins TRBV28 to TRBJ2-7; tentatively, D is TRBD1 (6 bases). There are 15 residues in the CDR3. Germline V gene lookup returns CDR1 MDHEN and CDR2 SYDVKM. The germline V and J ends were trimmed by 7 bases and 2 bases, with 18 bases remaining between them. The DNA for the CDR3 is TGTGCCAGCATCGTTAAGGGGGACGGAACCTACGAGCAGTACTTC. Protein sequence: CASIVKGDGTYEQYF.

Here the CDR3 reads CASLPGKSDEQFF. CDR3 in DNA: TGTGCCAGCCTGCCGGGGAAATCGGATGAGCAGTTCTTC. V usage is TRBV7-9 and J usage is TRBJ2-1, with D possibly matching TRBD2 (5 bases). From germline, CDR1 is SEHNR and CDR2 FQNEAQ (reference sequence). V lost 8 bases and J lost 8, with 16 bases in between. CDR3 length: 13 residues.

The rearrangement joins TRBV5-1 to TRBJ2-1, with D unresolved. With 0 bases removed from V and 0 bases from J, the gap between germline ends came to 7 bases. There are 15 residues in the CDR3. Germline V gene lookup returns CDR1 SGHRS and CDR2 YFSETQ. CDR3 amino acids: CASSLEPGSYNEQFF. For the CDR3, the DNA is TGCGCCAGCAGCTTGGAGCCCGGCTCCTACAATGAGCAGTTCTTC.

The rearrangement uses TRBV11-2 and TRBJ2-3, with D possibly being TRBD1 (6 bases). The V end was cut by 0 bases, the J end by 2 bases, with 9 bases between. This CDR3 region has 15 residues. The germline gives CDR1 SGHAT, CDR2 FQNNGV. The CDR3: CASSLDQGLTDTQYF. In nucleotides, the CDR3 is TGTGCCAGCAGCTTAGATCAGGGGCTCACAGATACGCAGTATTTT.

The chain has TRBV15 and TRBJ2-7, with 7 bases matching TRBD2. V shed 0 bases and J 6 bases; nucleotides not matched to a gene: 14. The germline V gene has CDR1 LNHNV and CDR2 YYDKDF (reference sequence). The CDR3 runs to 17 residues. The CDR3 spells CATSRDLIGTKGSEQYF. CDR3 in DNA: TGTGCCACCAGCAGAGATCTTATCGGGACTAAGGGTTCCGAGCAGTACTTC.

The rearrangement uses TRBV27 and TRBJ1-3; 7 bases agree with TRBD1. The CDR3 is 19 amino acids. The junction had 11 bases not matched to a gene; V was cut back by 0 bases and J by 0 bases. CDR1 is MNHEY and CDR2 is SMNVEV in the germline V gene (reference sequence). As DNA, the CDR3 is TGTGCCAGCAGTTTATCGGGGCCGGGACAGAATTACTCTGGAAACACCATATATTTT. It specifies CASSLSGPGQNYSGNTIYF.

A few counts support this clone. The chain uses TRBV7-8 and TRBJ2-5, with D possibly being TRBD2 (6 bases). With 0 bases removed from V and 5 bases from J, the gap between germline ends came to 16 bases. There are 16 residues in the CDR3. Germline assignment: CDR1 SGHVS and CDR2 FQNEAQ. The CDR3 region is CASSLAVGRRGETQYF. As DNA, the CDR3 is TGTGCCAGCAGCTTAGCGGTTGGGAGGCGAGGGGAGACCCAGTACTTC.